This TCR beta chain comes out of a study of blood T cell repertoires in COVID-19. Here immunoSEQ multiplex PCR was the method, and the copy in TCRdb shows in-frame clones only, minus some. Here the sample spans about 250,000 clones, about 85% being singletons. Germline CDR1 reads MGHRA; CDR2 reads YSYEKL. CDR3 length: 13 amino acids. V was trimmed by 0 bases and J by 3 bases, leaving 6 bases between them. This TCR came from a young man with active or convalescent COVID-19. Sequencing used peripheral blood. The chain combines TRBV4-1 with TRBJ2-7, with unresolved D. The CDR3 DNA sequence: TGCGCCAGCAGCCAAGAGAGAAGCTACGAGCAGTACTTC. Translating gives CASSQERSYEQYF.